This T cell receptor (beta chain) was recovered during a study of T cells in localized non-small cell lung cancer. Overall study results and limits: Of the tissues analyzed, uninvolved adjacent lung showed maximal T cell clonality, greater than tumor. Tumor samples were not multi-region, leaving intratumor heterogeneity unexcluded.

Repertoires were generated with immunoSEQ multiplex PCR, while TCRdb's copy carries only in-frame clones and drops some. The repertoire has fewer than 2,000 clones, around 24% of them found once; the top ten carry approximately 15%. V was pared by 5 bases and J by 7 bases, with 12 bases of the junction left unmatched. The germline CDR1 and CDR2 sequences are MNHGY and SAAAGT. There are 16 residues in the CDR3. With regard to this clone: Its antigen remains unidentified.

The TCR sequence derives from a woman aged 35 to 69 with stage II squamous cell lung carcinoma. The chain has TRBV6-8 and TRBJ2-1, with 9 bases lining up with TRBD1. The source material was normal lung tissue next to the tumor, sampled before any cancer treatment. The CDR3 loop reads CASSTTHRGRGNEQFF. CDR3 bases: TGTGCCAGCAGTACGACACACAGGGGGCGCGGGAATGAGCAGTTCTTC.